A single sample gave rise to the 24 T cell receptor beta chains below, sequenced in a study of T cell responses to AZD1222 COVID-19 vaccine listed by TCRdb under 2021. The time point label for this specimen denotes: baseline before first vaccination. Library construction relied on the immunoSEQ multiplex PCR assay. This is the immuneACCESS table as TCRdb keeps it, with only in-frame sequences that have V and J called. A part of the clones is gone; compared with another copy, unresolved V genes explain less than half, and the rest is unexplained. This sample holds 150,000 or so clones; approximately 90% were observed only once. 1.3% of the sample rests with the top ten. This specimen consisted of peripheral blood, obtained on day 0 of AZD1222 vaccination. All receptors derive from an adult in good health.

The rearrangement uses TRBV7-9 and TRBJ2-1; 8 bases align to TRBD2. The junction had 3 bases not matched to a gene; V was cut back by 3 bases and J by 5 bases. The CDR3 is 14 residues long. In germline, CDR1 is SEHNR, CDR2 FQNEAQ (reference sequence). The chain's CDR3 is CASSFLAGHNEQFF. CDR3 bases: TGTGCCAGCAGCTTCCTAGCGGGTCACAATGAGCAGTTCTTC.

The gene calls are TRBV5-4 and TRBJ2-4; no reliable D call. V lost 0 bases, J lost 1 base, and 5 bases lay in between. This CDR3 has 14 amino acids. CDR1 is SGHNT, CDR2 YYREEE, per germline (reference sequence). The CDR3 sequence: CASSLGGAKNIQYF. The CDR3 region has the DNA TGTGCCAGCAGCTTGGGCGGTGCCAAAAACATTCAGTACTTC.

V gene TRBV15 combines with J gene TRBJ1-6; the match to TRBD1 covers 7 bases. The junction had 17 bases not matched to a gene; V was cut back by 5 bases and J by 10 bases. Germline CDR1 LNHNV, CDR2 YYDKDF (reference sequence). The CDR3 length is 17 residues. The CDR3 spells CATSALKTGARNSPLHF. DNA for the CDR3: TGTGCCACCAGCGCCCTGAAAACAGGGGCTCGGAACTCACCCCTCCACTTT.

This clone was seen once. The chain has TRBV6-2 or TRBV6-3 and TRBJ2-3; D not resolved. V was cut by 6 bases and J by 8 bases, with 15 bases left in between. The CDR3 loop spans 13 amino acids. CDR1 and CDR2 from the germline V gene are MNHEY and SVGEGT. The CDR3 nucleotides read TGTGCCAGCAGCCCGGGCCCCCCGGGTACGCAGTATTTT. Its translation is CASSPGPPGTQYF.

This clone was picked up a small number of times. J is TRBJ1-1 and V is TRBV6-4, with 8 bases matching TRBD1. Germline V gives CDR1 MRHNA, CDR2 SNTAGT. The CDR3 contains 14 residues. The J segment lost 4 bases and the V segment lost 2 bases, leaving 3 bases of the junction unmatched. CDR3: CASSDGQGGTEAFF. CDR3 nucleotide sequence: TGTGCCAGCAGTGACGGACAGGGAGGCACTGAAGCTTTCTTT.

The rearrangement joins TRBV19 to TRBJ2-3, with TRBD1 matching over 9 bases. The CDR3 loop spans 14 amino acids. Trimming removed 5 bases from V and 2 bases from J; junction bases left unmatched: 2. CDR1 and CDR2 (germline): LNHDA, SQIVND (reference sequence). The CDR3 is CASSGTGFTDTQYF. CDR3 nucleotide sequence: TGTGCCAGTAGTGGGACAGGGTTCACAGATACGCAGTATTTT. The full variable domain, rest sourced from reference TRBV19 and TRBJ2-3, is DGGITQSPKYLFRKEGQNVTLSCEQNLNHDAMYWYRQDPGQGLRLIYYSQIVNDFQKGDIAEGYSVSREKKESFPLTVTSAQKNPTAFYLCASSGTGFTDTQYFGPGTRLTVL.

CDR3 amino acids: CAWSETLAGGPTDTQYF. In nucleotides, the CDR3 is TGTGCCTGGAGTGAGACCCTGGCGGGGGGGCCGACAGATACGCAGTATTTT. The chain couples TRBV30 to TRBJ2-3; 9 nucleotides match TRBD2. V lost 1 base, J lost 3 bases, and 11 bases stayed unmatched. This CDR3 region has 17 residues. The germline gives CDR1 GTSNPN, CDR2 SVGIG (reference sequence).

The J gene is TRBJ1-2, the V gene TRBV7-8; D perhaps matches TRBD1 (5 bases). Trimming took off 1 base at V and 4 bases at J, with 10 bases between the two ends. The V gene's germline CDR1 is SGHVS and CDR2 FQNEAQ. This CDR3 is built from 14 residues. As DNA, the CDR3 is TGTGCCAGCAGCTTAGAGGGGAGTGGCTATGGCTACACCTTC. Translated, it gives CASSLEGSGYGYTF. Together with reference TRBV7-8 and TRBJ1-2, the CDR3 gives the full variable domain: GAGVSQSPRYKVAKRGQDVALRCDPISGHVSLFWYQQALGQGPEFLTYFQNEAQLDKSGLPSDRFFAERPEGSVSTLKIQRTQQEDSAVYLCASSLEGSGYGYTFGSGTRLTVV.

The chain couples TRBV18 to TRBJ1-1; D unresolved. V was shortened by 2 bases and J by 1 base, with 5 bases between the two germline ends. The CDR3 is 13 amino acids. CDR1 and CDR2 (germline): KGHSH, LQKENI. This CDR3 is CASSPTKNTEAFF. CDR3 DNA: TGTGCCAGCTCACCAACAAAGAACACTGAAGCTTTCTTT.

The chain joins TRBV30 to TRBJ2-7, with D uncertain. The CDR3 spans 12 residues. Germline-derived CDR1 and CDR2 are GTSNPN and SVGIG (reference sequence). Trimming removed 4 bases from V and 1 base from J, with 8 bases in between. CDR3 sequence (DNA): TGTGCCTGGAAGGGCACATCCTACGAGCAGTACTTC. The encoded protein is CAWKGTSYEQYF.

The V and J genes are TRBV27 and TRBJ1-6; no definite D call. The CDR3 covers 16 residues. CDR1 MNHEY and CDR2 SMNVEV come from the germline V gene (reference sequence). V gave up 4 bases and J gave up 7 bases, with 17 bases separating them. The CDR3 bases are TGTGCCAGCAGTTCCACCTCAAACCCCCTAAATTCACCCCTCCACTTT. The encoded protein is CASSSTSNPLNSPLHF.

Comment on this clone: Other nucleotide sequences from this sample produce the same CDR3. V and J are TRBV11-2 and TRBJ1-2, with D possibly matching TRBD1 (5 bases). The germline V gene has CDR1 SGHAT and CDR2 FQNNGV. The CDR3 runs 13 residues. V lost 5 bases to trimming and J lost 2 bases, with 9 bases between them. The CDR3, as DNA: TGTGCCAGCAGCCCACAGGCGAACTATGGCTACACCTTC. This translates into CASSPQANYGYTF.

The CDR3 protein is CASSQEPDTFSGNTIYF. In DNA, the CDR3 is TGTGCCAGCAGCCAAGAACCCGACACCTTTTCTGGAAACACCATATATTTT. The V gene is TRBV4-2, the J gene TRBJ1-3, with unresolved D. Germline CDR1 reads LGHNA; CDR2 reads YNFKEQ. V lost 0 bases and J 1 base, leaving 13 bases between the germline ends. This CDR3 is 17 amino acids long.

This clone was detected a few times. The chain combines TRBV25-1 with TRBJ2-3; D remains unclear. V was pared by 2 bases and J by 2 bases, with 8 bases between. Germline V lookup: CDR1 MGHDK, CDR2 SYGVNS. This CDR3 is 14 amino acids long. Written as DNA, the CDR3 is TGTGCCAGCAGTGAAGTCGCTTTCACAGATACGCAGTATTTT. This codes for CASSEVAFTDTQYF.

This rearrangement joins TRBV6-5 to TRBJ2-4; tentatively, D is TRBD2 (5 bases). CDR1 and CDR2 from the germline V gene are MNHEY and SVGAGI. The CDR3 length is 13 residues. V gave up 5 bases and J gave up 8 bases, with 13 bases separating them. The CDR3 DNA follows: TGTGCCAGCAGTAAACGGGGTACAGACATTCAGTACTTC. This encodes CASSKRGTDIQYF.

The chain has TRBV6-5 and TRBJ2-5; the D is unclear. From germline, CDR1 is MNHEY and CDR2 SVGAGI. V gave up 7 bases and J gave up 4 bases, with 19 bases separating them. The CDR3 length is 15 residues. CDR3 protein: CASNRVELASETQYF. CDR3 nucleotide sequence: TGTGCCAGCAATCGGGTCGAGCTCGCCTCAGAGACCCAGTACTTC.

The chain links TRBV5-4 to TRBJ2-5; D might be TRBD2 (7 bases). Trimming removed 0 bases at V and 5 bases at J, with 17 bases between. The CDR3 runs to 16 residues. Per germline, CDR1 SGHNT and CDR2 YYREEE (reference sequence). The CDR3 sequence is CASSLAGGRPDETQYF. CDR3 sequence (DNA): TGTGCCAGCAGCTTGGCGGGGGGCAGGCCCGACGAGACCCAGTACTTC.

The genes are TRBV24-1 and TRBJ2-5; possibly TRBD2 for D (6 bases). The CDR3 runs to 14 residues. The germline V gene encodes CDR1 KGHDR and CDR2 SFDVKD. With 9 bases removed from V and 5 bases from J, the gap between germline ends came to 18 bases. As DNA, the CDR3 is TGTGCCACCTCGGACATTAGGGCGGGGGAGACCCAGTACTTC. It translates to CATSDIRAGETQYF.

V gene TRBV28 combines with J gene TRBJ1-4; tentatively, D is TRBD1 (5 bases). CDR3 length equals 16 residues. The germline CDR1 and CDR2 sequences are MDHEN and SYDVKM. With 3 bases removed from V and 5 bases from J, the gap between germline ends came to 16 bases. This CDR3 is CASSLAGVLGNEKLFF. CDR3 nucleotide sequence: TGTGCCAGCAGTTTGGCGGGGGTCCTAGGGAATGAAAAACTGTTTTTT.

The CDR3 sequence is CASSSGLLDEQYF. Written as DNA, the CDR3 is TGTGCCAGCAGTTCGGGCTTGTTGGACGAGCAGTACTTC. J is TRBJ2-7 and V is TRBV6-5, with unresolved D. Trimming stripped 4 bases from V and 5 bases from J, with 12 bases between. This CDR3 is 13 amino acids long. Germline values: CDR1 MNHEY, CDR2 SVGAGI.

V usage is TRBV29-1 and J usage is TRBJ2-7, with 7 nucleotides matching TRBD1. Looked up from germline, CDR1 is SQVTM and CDR2 is ANQGSEA. V lost 6 bases to trimming and J lost 7 bases; unmatched junction nucleotides: 18. The CDR3 runs 15 residues. The CDR3 nucleotides are TGCAGCGTGTCACCGTTAGGACAGGATGTTGGTGAGCAGTACTTC. It yields the protein CSVSPLGQDVGEQYF.

This chain connects TRBV3-1 (or the pseudogene TRBV3-2) to TRBJ1-3; D uncertain. Germline V CDR1 and CDR2: LGHDT, YNNKEL (reference sequence). The CDR3 consists of 13 residues. The germline V and J ends were trimmed by 2 bases and 4 bases, with 6 bases remaining between them. The CDR3 bases are TGTGCCAGCAGCCAAATGGACGGAAACACCATATATTTT. This translates into CASSQMDGNTIYF.

This clone appeared a single time. The chain uses TRBV30 and TRBJ1-5; 7 nucleotides match TRBD1. The germline V gene encodes CDR1 GTSNPN and CDR2 SVGIG (reference sequence). This CDR3 contains 17 residues. J was trimmed by 4 bases and V by 2 bases; bases with no gene match: 14. The CDR3 sequence: CAWSPGTAWNWNQPQHF. CDR3 in DNA: TGTGCCTGGAGTCCCGGGACAGCCTGGAATTGGAATCAGCCCCAGCATTTT.

The CDR3 DNA is TGTGCCAGCAGTGACTCGCCCGCAAAGGGACGGACGCAGTATTTT. This sequence encodes CASSDSPAKGRTQYF. The gene calls are TRBV6-4 and TRBJ2-3; D could derive from TRBD1 or TRBD2 (5 bases each). This CDR3 is 15 amino acids long. The germline V gene encodes CDR1 MRHNA and CDR2 SNTAGT. The ends were cut back, 0 bases at V and 9 bases at J, with 16 bases in the middle.